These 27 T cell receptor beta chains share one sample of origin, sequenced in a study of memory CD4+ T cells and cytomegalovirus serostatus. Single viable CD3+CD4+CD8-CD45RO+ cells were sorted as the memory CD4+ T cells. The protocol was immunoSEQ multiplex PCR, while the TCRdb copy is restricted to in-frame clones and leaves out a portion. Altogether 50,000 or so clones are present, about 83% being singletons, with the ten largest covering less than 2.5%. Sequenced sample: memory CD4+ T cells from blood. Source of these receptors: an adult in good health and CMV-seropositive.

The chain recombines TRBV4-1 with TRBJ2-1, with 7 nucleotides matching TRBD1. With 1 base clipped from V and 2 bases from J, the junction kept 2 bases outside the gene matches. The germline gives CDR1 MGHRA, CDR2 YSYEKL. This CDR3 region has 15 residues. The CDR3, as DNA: TGCGCCAGCAGCCAAGGGGGACAGACCTACAATGAGCAGTTCTTC. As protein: CASSQGGQTYNEQFF.

DNA of the CDR3: TGTGCCTGGAGTGGGGGGAACTATGGCTACACCTTC. Translating gives CAWSGGNYGYTF. The V call is TRBV30, the J call TRBJ1-2; tentatively, D is TRBD1 (5 bases). CDR3 length equals 12 residues. V lost 1 base, J lost 2 bases, and 5 bases lay in between. In germline, CDR1 is GTSNPN, CDR2 SVGIG (reference sequence).

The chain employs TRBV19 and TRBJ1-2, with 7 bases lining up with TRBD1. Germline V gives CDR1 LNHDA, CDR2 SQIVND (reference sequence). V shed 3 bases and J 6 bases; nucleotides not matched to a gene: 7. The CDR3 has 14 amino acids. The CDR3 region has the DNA TGTGCCAGTAGTATCCTACAGGGGAAGCATGGCTACACCTTC. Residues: CASSILQGKHGYTF.

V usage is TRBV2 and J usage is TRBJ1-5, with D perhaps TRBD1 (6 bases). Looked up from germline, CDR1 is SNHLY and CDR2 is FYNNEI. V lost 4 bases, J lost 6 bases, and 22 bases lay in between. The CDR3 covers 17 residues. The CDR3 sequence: CASSVDGGGRLGQPQHF. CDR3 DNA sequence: TGTGCCAGCAGTGTCGACGGGGGGGGCAGGTTGGGTCAGCCCCAGCATTTT.

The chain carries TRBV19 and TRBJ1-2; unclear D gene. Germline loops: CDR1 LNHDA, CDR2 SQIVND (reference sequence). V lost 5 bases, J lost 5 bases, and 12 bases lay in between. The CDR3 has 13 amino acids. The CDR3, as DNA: TGTGCCAGTAGTGAGACTGCGTGGTATGGCTACACCTTC. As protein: CASSETAWYGYTF.

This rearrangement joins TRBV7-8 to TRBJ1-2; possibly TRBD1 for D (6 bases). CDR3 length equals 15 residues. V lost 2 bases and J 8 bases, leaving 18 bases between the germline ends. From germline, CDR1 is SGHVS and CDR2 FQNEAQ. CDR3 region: CASSLKSRLGGGYTF. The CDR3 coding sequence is TGTGCCAGCAGCTTAAAAAGCCGCCTCGGGGGCGGCTACACCTTC.

CDR3 bases: TGTGCCAGCAGCCGCGGGGTATGGACAACCGACGGAAATGAGCAGTTCTTC. It yields the protein CASSRGVWTTDGNEQFF. The chain couples TRBV11-1 to TRBJ2-1, with TRBD2 as a possible D gene (6 bases). The CDR3 runs 17 residues. V dropped 5 bases and J dropped 7 bases, with 24 bases sitting between them. Looked up from germline, CDR1 is SGHAT and CDR2 is FQDESV (reference sequence).

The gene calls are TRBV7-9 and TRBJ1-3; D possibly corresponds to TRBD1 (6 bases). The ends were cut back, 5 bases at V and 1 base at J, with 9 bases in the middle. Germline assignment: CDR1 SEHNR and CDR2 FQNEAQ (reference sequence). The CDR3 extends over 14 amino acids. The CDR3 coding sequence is TGTGCCAGCAGCCCGGGACATTCTGGAAACACCATATATTTT. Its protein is CASSPGHSGNTIYF.

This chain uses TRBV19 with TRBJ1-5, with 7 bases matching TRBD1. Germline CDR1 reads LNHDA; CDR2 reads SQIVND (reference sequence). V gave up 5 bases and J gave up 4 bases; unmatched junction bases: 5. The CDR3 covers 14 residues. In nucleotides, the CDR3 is TGTGCCAGTAGTGTACAGGGGCCAAATCAGCCCCAGCATTTT. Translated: CASSVQGPNQPQHF.

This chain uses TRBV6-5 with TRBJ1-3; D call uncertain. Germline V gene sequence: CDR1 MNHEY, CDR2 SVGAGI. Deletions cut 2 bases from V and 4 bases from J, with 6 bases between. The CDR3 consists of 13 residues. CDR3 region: CASSYQSGNTIYF. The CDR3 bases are TGTGCCAGCAGTTACCAGTCGGGAAACACCATATATTTT.

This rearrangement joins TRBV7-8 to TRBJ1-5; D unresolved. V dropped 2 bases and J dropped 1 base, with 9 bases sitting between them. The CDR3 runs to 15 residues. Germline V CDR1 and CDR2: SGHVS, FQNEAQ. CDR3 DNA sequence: TGTGCCAGCAGCTTACTGGCCAGGAGCAATCAGCCCCAGCATTTT. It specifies CASSLLARSNQPQHF.

The CDR3 reads CASTPSGAFYEQYF. CDR3 nucleotides: TGTGCCAGCACGCCGTCCGGGGCCTTCTACGAGCAGTACTTC. V and J are TRBV6-5 and TRBJ2-7, with D perhaps being TRBD1 or TRBD2 (5 bases each). Germline assignment: CDR1 MNHEY and CDR2 SVGAGI. Between the trimmed V and J ends, which lost 7 bases and 3 bases, there was a span of 16 bases. The length of the CDR3 is 14 residues.

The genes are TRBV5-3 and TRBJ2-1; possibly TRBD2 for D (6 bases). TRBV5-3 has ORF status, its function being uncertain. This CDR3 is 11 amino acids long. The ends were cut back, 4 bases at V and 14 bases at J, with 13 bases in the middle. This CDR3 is CARSRDSKKFF. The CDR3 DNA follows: TGTGCCAGAAGCCGGGACTCGAAAAAGTTCTTC.

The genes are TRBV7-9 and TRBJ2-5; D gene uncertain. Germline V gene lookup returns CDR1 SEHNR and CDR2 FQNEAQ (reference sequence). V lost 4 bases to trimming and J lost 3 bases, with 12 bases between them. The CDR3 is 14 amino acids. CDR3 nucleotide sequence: TGTGCCAGCAGCTACAGTGGAAGTGAAGAGACCCAGTACTTC. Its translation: CASSYSGSEETQYF.

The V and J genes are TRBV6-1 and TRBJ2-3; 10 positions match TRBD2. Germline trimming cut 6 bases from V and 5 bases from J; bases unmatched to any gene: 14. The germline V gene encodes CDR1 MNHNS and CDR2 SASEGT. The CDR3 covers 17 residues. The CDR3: CASREPSGRKGIDTQYF. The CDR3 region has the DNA TGTGCCAGCAGGGAACCTAGCGGGAGAAAGGGGATAGATACGCAGTATTTT.

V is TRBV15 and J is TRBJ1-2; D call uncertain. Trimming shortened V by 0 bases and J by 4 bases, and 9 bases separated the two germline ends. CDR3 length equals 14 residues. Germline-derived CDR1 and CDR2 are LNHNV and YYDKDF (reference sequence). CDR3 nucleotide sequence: TGTGCCACCAGCAGAGATAGCCTCTCCTATGGCTACACCTTC. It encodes CATSRDSLSYGYTF.

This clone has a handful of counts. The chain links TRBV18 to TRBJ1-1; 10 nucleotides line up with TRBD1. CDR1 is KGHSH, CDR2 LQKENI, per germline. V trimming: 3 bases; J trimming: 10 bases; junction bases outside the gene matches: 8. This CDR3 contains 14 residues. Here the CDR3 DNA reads TGTGCCAGCTCACCCGCCGGACAGGGGGAGAGAGCTTTCTTT. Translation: CASSPAGQGERAFF.

CDR3 coding DNA: TGCGCCAGCAGCTTGAGGGGGGTTGGAGTGGGAGAGACCCAGTACTTC. As protein: CASSLRGVGVGETQYF. V and J are TRBV5-1 and TRBJ2-5; D assignment may be TRBD1 or TRBD2 (6 bases each). V dropped 1 base and J dropped 4 bases, with 17 bases sitting between them. Germline V gene lookup returns CDR1 SGHRS and CDR2 YFSETQ. The CDR3 runs 16 residues.

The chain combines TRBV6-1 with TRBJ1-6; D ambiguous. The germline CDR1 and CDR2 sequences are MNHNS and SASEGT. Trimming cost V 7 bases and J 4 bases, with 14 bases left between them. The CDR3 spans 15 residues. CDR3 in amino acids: CASKPGAPYNSPLHF. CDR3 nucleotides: TGTGCCAGCAAGCCGGGCGCGCCGTATAATTCACCCCTCCACTTT.

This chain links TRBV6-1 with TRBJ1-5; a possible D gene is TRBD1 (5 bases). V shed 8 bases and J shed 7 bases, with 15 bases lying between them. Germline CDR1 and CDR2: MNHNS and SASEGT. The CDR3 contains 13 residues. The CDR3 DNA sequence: TGTGCCAGCCTCGACGGAGGGGCACAGCCCCAGCATTTT. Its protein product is CASLDGGAQPQHF.

The CDR3, as DNA: TGTGCCAGCAGGCGGGACGGCAGCTCTGGAAACACCATATATTTT. Protein sequence: CASRRDGSSGNTIYF. V and J are TRBV6-5 and TRBJ1-3; perhaps TRBD1 as D (5 bases). Germline V gene sequence: CDR1 MNHEY, CDR2 SVGAGI. V was trimmed by 6 bases and J by 0 bases, leaving 12 bases between them. The CDR3 extends over 15 amino acids.

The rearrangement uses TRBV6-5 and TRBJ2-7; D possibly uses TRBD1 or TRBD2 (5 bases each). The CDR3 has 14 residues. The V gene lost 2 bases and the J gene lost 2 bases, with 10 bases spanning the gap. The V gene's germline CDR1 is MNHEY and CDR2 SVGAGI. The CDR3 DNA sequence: TGTGCCAGCAGTTACGGGACCCCTACCTACGAGCAGTACTTC. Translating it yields CASSYGTPTYEQYF.

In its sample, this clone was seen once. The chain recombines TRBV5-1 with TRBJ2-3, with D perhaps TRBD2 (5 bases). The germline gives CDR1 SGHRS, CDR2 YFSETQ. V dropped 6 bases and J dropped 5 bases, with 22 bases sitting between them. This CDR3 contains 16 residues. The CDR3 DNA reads TGCGCCAGCATCCTCGGGGTCGGCCTCTCTGGAGATACGCAGTATTTT. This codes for CASILGVGLSGDTQYF.

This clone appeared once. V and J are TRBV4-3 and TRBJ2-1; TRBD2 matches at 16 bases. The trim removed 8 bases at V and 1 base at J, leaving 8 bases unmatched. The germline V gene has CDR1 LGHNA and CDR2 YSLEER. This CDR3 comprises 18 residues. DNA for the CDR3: TGCGCCAGCTCTCGGGGACTAGCGGGGGGGTTTTCCTACAATGAGCAGTTCTTC. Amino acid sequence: CASSRGLAGGFSYNEQFF.

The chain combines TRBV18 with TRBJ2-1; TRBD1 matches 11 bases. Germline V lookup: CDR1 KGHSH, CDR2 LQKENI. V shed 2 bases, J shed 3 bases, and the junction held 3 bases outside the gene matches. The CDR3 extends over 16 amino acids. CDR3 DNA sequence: TGTGCCAGCTCACCAAGGGGACAGGGGGACTACAATGAGCAGTTCTTC. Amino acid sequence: CASSPRGQGDYNEQFF.

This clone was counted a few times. CDR3 nucleotide sequence: TGTGCCAGCAGTGCCCCACAGGAGAGCTCCTATAATTCACCCCTCCACTTT. Amino acids: CASSAPQESSYNSPLHF. J is TRBJ1-6 and V is TRBV6-4, with D maybe TRBD1 (5 bases). Trimming removed 4 bases at V and 0 bases at J, with 13 bases between. This CDR3 is built from 17 residues. Germline-derived CDR1 and CDR2 are MRHNA and SNTAGT.

For the CDR3, the DNA is TGTGCCAGCAGCCCCGGGACAGGGGGCACTGAAGCTTTCTTT. It specifies CASSPGTGGTEAFF. The rearrangement joins TRBV7-2 to TRBJ1-1; 11 positions match TRBD1. This CDR3 contains 14 residues. The germline V gene has CDR1 SGHTA and CDR2 FQGNSA. J lost 4 bases, V lost 5 bases, and 3 bases had no gene match.